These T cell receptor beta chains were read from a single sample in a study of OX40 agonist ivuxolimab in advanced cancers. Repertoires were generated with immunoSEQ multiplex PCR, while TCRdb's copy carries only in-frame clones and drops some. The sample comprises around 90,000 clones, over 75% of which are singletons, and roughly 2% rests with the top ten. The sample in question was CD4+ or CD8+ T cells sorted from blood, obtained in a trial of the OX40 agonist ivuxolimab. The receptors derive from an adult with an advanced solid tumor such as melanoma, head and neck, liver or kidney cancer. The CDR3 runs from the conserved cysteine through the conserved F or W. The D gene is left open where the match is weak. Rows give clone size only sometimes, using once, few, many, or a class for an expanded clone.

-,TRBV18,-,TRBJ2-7,CASSLGRDGYEQYF,TGTGCCAGCTCACTAGGCCGGGACGGCTACGAGCAGTACTTC
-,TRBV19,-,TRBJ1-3,CASSSGVVSGNTIYF,TGTGCCAGTAGTAGTGGGGTTGTCTCTGGAAACACCATATATTTT
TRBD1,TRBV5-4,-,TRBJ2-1,CASSFRQGAEQFF,TGTGCCAGCAGCTTTCGACAGGGTGCTGAGCAGTTCTTC
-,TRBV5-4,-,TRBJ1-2,CASRANYGYTF,TGTGCCAGCAGAGCTAACTATGGCTACACCTTC
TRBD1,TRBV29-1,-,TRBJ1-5,CSVAGQGSNQPQHF,TGCAGCGTTGCAGGACAGGGTAGCAATCAGCCCCAGCATTTT
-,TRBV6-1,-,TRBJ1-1,CASSESRKNTEAFF,TGTGCCAGCAGTGAATCCAGAAAGAACACTGAAGCTTTCTTT
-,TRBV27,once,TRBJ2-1,CASSLSRRPNDEQFF,TGTGCCAGCAGTTTATCGAGGCGGCCGAACGATGAGCAGTTCTTC
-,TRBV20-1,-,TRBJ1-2,CSARDFYGYTF,TGCAGTGCCAGGGACTTCTATGGCTACACCTTC
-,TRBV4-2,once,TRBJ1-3,CASSQAGYRAGNTIYF,TGTGCCAGCAGCCAAGCCGGGTACAGGGCTGGAAACACCATATATTTT
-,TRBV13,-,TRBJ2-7,CASGPRGALHEQYF,TGTGCCAGCGGGCCAAGGGGGGCGCTTCACGAGCAGTACTTC
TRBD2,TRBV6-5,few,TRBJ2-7,CASRVAGVGNYEQYF,TGTGCCAGCAGGGTAGCGGGAGTGGGGAACTACGAGCAGTACTTC
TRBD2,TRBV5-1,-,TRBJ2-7,CASSLVPAGRGYEQYF,TGCGCCAGCAGCTTGGTACCAGCGGGAAGGGGCTACGAGCAGTACTTC
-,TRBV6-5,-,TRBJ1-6,CASSSASGGAPLHF,TGTGCCAGCAGTTCAGCCTCGGGGGGGGCACCCCTCCACTTT